The present T cell receptor beta chain was sequenced within a study of T cell responses to AZD1222 COVID-19 vaccine (dated by TCRdb to the early 2020s). About the study as a whole: AZD1222 recipients whose second dose came at about 4 weeks and those whose second dose came at about 12 weeks were combined into one group, since spike-specific TCR depth and breadth did not differ between the two schedules. A total of 233 trial participants underwent TCR sequencing, of whom 207 received two doses of AZD1222 and around 26 received two doses of the MenACWY control vaccine. Enrollment into the trials was organized by age into subgroups of 18-55, 56-69 and 70-plus years, and those subgroups contained approximately 150, 30 and 60 TCR-sequenced participants, respectively.

Looking up the germline V gene yields CDR1 SGDLS and CDR2 YYNGEE. V lost 4 bases and J lost 7 bases, and the count of bases not matched to a germline gene is 7. Including the terminal cysteine and phenylalanine, the CDR3 comprises 15 residues. Only the CDR3 part of the read is kept: 45 bases, read in frame from the first base. Note on this clone: It lacks a known antigen. Base-call qualities are not available, and no considerably larger clone is one nucleotide away.

The label giving this sample's time point can be read as: baseline before first vaccination. Vaccinee samples came from UK trials COV001 and COV002, including a single-blind randomized controlled phase 2/3 trial of AZD1222 (ChAdOx1 nCoV-19) in healthy adults. Trial participant PBMC samples were collected at day 0 and day 28 after the second dose for TCRbeta chain sequencing. Points the paper makes about the study in general: After two AZD1222 doses, both the breadth and the depth of spike-specific TCRs were significantly higher than at day 0 and than in MenACWY recipients. Most participants were white British and females outnumbered males, and the authors suggested that clonal diversity may have been underestimated. Reportedly, almost half of the unique spike-specific TCRs recognized epitopes lying outside the regions that are mutated in the B.1.351 and B.1.1.7 variants. In the small 56-69-year group, the increase in depth fell short of significance, most likely because of low power. Conclusions about previously exposed vaccinees are limited because only six or seven AZD1222 recipients were SARS-CoV-2 seropositive at baseline. The whole spike protein was spanned by vaccine-associated CD4 TCRs, and dominant responses were seen in regions 160-218 and 743-854. Because no samples from the day 14 peak response were available, repertoires could be characterized only after the peak T cell response.

The CDR3 regions of human TCRbeta chains were analyzed by immunosequencing. From the authors' description of their analysis: TCRs in the repertoires were matched against a reference library of SARS-CoV-2-specific TCRs that had been generated with the MIRA antigen-specificity platform. Breadth was defined as the fraction of unique TCRs that were SARS-CoV-2-associated, and depth was defined as the fraction of total T cells that were SARS-CoV-2-associated. Each spike-specific TCR was assigned to its reactive spike region and to a CD4 or CD8 class using the MIRA data. Log10-transformed breadth and depth values were compared by one-way ANOVA with Sidak's multiple comparisons tests. What TCRdb holds here is the immuneACCESS table cut down to in-frame rearrangements. Part of the clones is not present; checked against another copy, under half of the missing clones reflect an unresolved V gene, and the others are unexplained. Clone size and the V and J calls come from that table; the DNA yielded D and trimming. The sample yields 100,000 or so clones; approximately 90% were counted once. Jointly, the top ten make up 4% to 5% of the sample.

This clonotype was sampled from an adult in good health. Rearrangement joined TRBV9 to TRBJ2-7, with 14 middle bases fitting TRBD2. Sequenced material: peripheral blood, taken on day 0 of AZD1222 vaccination. The sequenced DNA: TGTGCCAGCAGCTCTGGGACTAGCGGGGGATTAGAGCAGTACTTC. It specifies CASSSGTSGGLEQYF.